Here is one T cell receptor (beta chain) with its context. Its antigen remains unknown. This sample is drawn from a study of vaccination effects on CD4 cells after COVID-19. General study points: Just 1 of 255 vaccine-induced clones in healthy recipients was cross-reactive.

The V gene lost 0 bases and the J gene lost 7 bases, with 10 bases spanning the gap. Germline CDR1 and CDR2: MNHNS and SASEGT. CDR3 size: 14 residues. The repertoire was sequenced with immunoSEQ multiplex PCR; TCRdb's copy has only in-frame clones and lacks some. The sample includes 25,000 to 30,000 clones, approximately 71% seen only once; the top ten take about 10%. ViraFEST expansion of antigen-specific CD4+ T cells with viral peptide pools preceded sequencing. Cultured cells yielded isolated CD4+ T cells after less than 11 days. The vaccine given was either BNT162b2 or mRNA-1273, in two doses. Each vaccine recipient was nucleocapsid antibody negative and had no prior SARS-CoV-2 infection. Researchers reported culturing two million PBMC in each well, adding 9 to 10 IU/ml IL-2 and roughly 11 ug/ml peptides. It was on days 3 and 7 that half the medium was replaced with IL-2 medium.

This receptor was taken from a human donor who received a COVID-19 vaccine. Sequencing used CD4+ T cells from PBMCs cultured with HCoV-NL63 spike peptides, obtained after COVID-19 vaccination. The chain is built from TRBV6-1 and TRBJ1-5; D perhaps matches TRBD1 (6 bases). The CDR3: CASSEAWGGQPQHF. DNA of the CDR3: TGTGCCAGCAGTGAAGCCTGGGGGGGCCAGCCCCAGCATTTT.